These 24 T cell receptor beta chains originate from one sample sequenced in a study of early T cells in non-severe SARS-CoV-2 infection (dated by TCRdb to the early 2020s). Library preparation used 5' RACE. The instrument was a NextSeq 500. TCRdb reanalyzed the raw reads on its own, using fastp at Q25 for trimming and MiXCR for clone calling, and kept in-frame beta chains. One record per CDR3 amino acid sequence lists the most common genes and DNA. The sample records about 70,000 distinct CDR3 sequences, roughly an eighth of which are singletons. Of the sample, about 1.3% is held by the ten largest clones. The sequencing sample was made of whole blood. Receptors originate from an adult who was a healthcare worker with PCR-confirmed SARS-CoV-2 infection or an uninfected control (not recorded which).

This clonotype was seen ten or more times. The gene calls are TRBV2 and TRBJ2-3; tentative D call: TRBD1 (5 bases). V was pared by 7 bases and J by 1 base, with 12 bases between. Germline CDR1 and CDR2: SNHLY and FYNNEI. The length of the CDR3 is 14 residues. In DNA, the CDR3 is TGTGCCAGCACCATAAAAGGGGGCACAGATACGCAGTATTTT. Protein: CASTIKGGTDTQYF.

This clonotype was observed at least ten times. The chain joins TRBV5-1 to TRBJ2-1; 8 bases fit TRBD2. Germline V gives CDR1 SGHRS, CDR2 YFSETQ. The length of the CDR3 is 16 residues. V gave up 0 bases and J gave up 6 bases; unmatched junction bases: 8. The CDR3 coding sequence is TGCGCCAGCAGCTTGGACCCAGCGGGAGCCGGCAATGAGCAGTTCTTC. Translating it yields CASSLDPAGAGNEQFF.

This clonotype has ten or more counts. This chain joins TRBV7-9 and TRBJ2-1; 8 bases match TRBD2. CDR3 size: 15 residues. Germline CDR1 reads SEHNR; CDR2 reads FQNEAQ (reference sequence). The J segment lost 4 bases and the V segment lost 5 bases, leaving 7 bases of the junction unmatched. CDR3 residues: CASSDTSGFYNEQFF. Here the CDR3 DNA reads TGTGCCAGCAGCGATACTAGCGGCTTTTACAATGAGCAGTTCTTC.

This clonotype was counted ten times or more. This rearrangement joins TRBV6-2 or TRBV6-3 to TRBJ1-1; tentatively, D is TRBD1 (6 bases). The CDR3 contains 11 residues. The V gene lost 7 bases and the J gene lost 5 bases, with 8 bases spanning the gap. Per germline, CDR1 MNHEY and CDR2 SVGEGT. CDR3 DNA sequence: TGTGCCAGCACAGGGGTAACTGAAGCTTTCTTT. Translating gives CASTGVTEAFF.

The chain has TRBV7-2 and TRBJ1-2; no definite D call. V lost 2 bases to trimming and J lost 4 bases, with 5 bases between them. CDR3 length: 12 amino acids. Germline CDR1 reads SGHTA; CDR2 reads FQGNSA. CDR3 sequence (DNA): TGTGCCAGCAGCTTAACTGTCTATGGCTACACCTTC. Translating gives CASSLTVYGYTF.

CDR3 residues: CASSTGISNQPQHF. CDR3 nucleotide sequence: TGTGCCAGCAGTACCGGAATTAGCAATCAGCCCCAGCATTTT. J is TRBJ1-5 and V is TRBV12-3 or TRBV12-4; D remains ambiguous. The CDR3 totals 14 residues. The germline V and J ends were trimmed by 5 bases and 0 bases, with 8 bases remaining between them.

This clonotype was counted at least ten times. The chain employs TRBV7-2 and TRBJ2-1, with D perhaps TRBD2 (5 bases). From germline, CDR1 is SGHTA and CDR2 FQGNSA. Trimming cost V 2 bases and J 2 bases, with 10 bases left between them. The CDR3 runs to 15 residues. The CDR3 loop is CASSLMAGTYNEQFF. CDR3 in DNA: TGTGCCAGCAGCTTAATGGCGGGTACCTACAATGAGCAGTTCTTC.

This clonotype was found a few times. V gene TRBV29-1 combines with J gene TRBJ2-5; D gene unclear. Germline V lookup: CDR1 SQVTM, CDR2 ANQGSEA. Trimming stripped 6 bases from V and 2 bases from J, with 10 bases between. The CDR3 covers 12 residues. The CDR3 protein is CSVRGAQETQYF. CDR3 DNA sequence: TGCAGCGTCAGAGGAGCGCAAGAGACCCAGTACTTC.

This clonotype has ten or more counts. The rearrangement uses TRBV27 and TRBJ2-2; TRBD1 agrees at 7 bases. The CDR3 length is 15 residues. Germline V gene lookup returns CDR1 MNHEY and CDR2 SMNVEV (reference sequence). V lost 6 bases to trimming and J lost 4 bases; unmatched junction nucleotides: 8. CDR3 sequence reads: CASRWDRGVTGELFF. The DNA for the CDR3 is TGTGCCAGCAGGTGGGACAGAGGGGTCACCGGGGAGCTGTTTTTT.

In this sample, this clonotype turned up many times. The rearrangement joins TRBV28 to TRBJ1-2; 9 bases are a match to TRBD1. The CDR3 covers 16 residues. Germline V gene sequence: CDR1 MDHEN, CDR2 SYDVKM. V gave up 6 bases and J gave up 2 bases; unmatched junction bases: 10. The CDR3 nucleotides are TGTGCCAGCAGCCCTACGACAGGGGGTTTAAACTATGGCTACACCTTC. It translates to CASSPTTGGLNYGYTF.

This clonotype was recorded many times. J is TRBJ2-7 and V is TRBV7-9, with TRBD1 matching over 10 bases. Losses at the gene ends were 5 bases for V and 0 bases for J; bases not matched to a gene: 4. Germline loops: CDR1 SEHNR, CDR2 FQNEAQ (reference sequence). CDR3 length: 15 residues. CDR3 protein: CASSARDRGSYEQYF. CDR3 bases: TGTGCCAGCAGCGCTCGGGACAGGGGCTCCTACGAGCAGTACTTC.

This clonotype was recorded at least ten times. V gene TRBV6-6 combines with J gene TRBJ2-3, with unresolved D. CDR1 is MNHNY and CDR2 is SVGAGI in the germline V gene (reference sequence). V was cut by 2 bases and J by 6 bases, with 6 bases left in between. This CDR3 is built from 12 residues. The CDR3 coding sequence is TGTGCCAGCAGTTACCCCGATGATACGCAGTATTTT. Translation: CASSYPDDTQYF.

This clonotype was seen repeatedly, ten times or more. The chain has TRBV14 and TRBJ2-5; the D is unclear. Trimming cost V 2 bases and J 4 bases, with 17 bases left between them. The germline V gene has CDR1 SGHDN and CDR2 FVKESK. The CDR3 is 16 residues long. CDR3 protein: CASSQIRRAYGETQYF. The CDR3 coding sequence is TGTGCCAGCAGCCAAATCAGAAGGGCCTACGGAGAGACCCAGTACTTC.

Many counts were recorded for this clonotype. V usage is TRBV20-1 and J usage is TRBJ1-3; D is unresolved. V lost 0 bases and J 3 bases, leaving 6 bases between the germline ends. The length of the CDR3 is 13 residues. Looked up from germline, CDR1 is DFQATT and CDR2 is SNEGSKA (reference sequence). The CDR3 bases are TGCAGTGCTAGAGATCCTAGTGGAAACACCATATATTTT. Protein: CSARDPSGNTIYF.

This clonotype was observed many times. The V gene is TRBV12-3 or TRBV12-4, the J gene TRBJ1-1, with D possibly being TRBD1 (5 bases). The germline V and J ends were trimmed by 1 base and 4 bases, with 7 bases remaining between them. The CDR3 is made up of 13 amino acids. The CDR3 sequence is CASSLVGTTEAFF. The CDR3 region has the DNA TGTGCCAGCAGTTTAGTGGGGACCACTGAAGCTTTCTTT.

This sequence joins TRBV27 and TRBJ2-7; no definite D call. The CDR3 spans 11 residues. Per the germline V gene, CDR1 is MNHEY and CDR2 is SMNVEV (reference sequence). Trimming removed 6 bases from V and 3 bases from J, with 6 bases in between. CDR3 loop: CASRTNYEQYF. CDR3 sequence (DNA): TGTGCCAGCAGGACCAACTACGAGCAGTACTTC.

A word on this clonotype: At one boundary the junction diverges from the germline segment, which might be a read error. The chain carries TRBV29-1 and TRBJ2-1, with no clear D. The CDR3 loop spans 12 amino acids. The germline V gene encodes CDR1 SQVTM and CDR2 ANQGSEA. The CDR3 coding sequence is TGCAGCGTCGAAGACTCCCTCAATGAGCAGTTCTTC. It encodes CSVEDSLNEQFF.

The rearrangement links TRBV20-1 to TRBJ2-1; TRBD2 agrees at 10 bases. This CDR3 has 14 residues. CDR1 is DFQATT and CDR2 is SNEGSKA in the germline V gene (reference sequence). CDR3 sequence: CRGYSGGPLDEQFF. The CDR3 DNA is TGCAGGGGCTATAGCGGGGGGCCTCTAGATGAGCAGTTCTTC.

This clonotype was recorded at least ten times. J is TRBJ1-2 and V is TRBV7-8; 8 bases line up with TRBD1. Germline V gene sequence: CDR1 SGHVS, CDR2 FQNEAQ. Trimming removed 2 bases from V and 7 bases from J; junction bases left unmatched: 6. The CDR3 is 14 residues long. CDR3 sequence: CASSLRQGRFGYTF. DNA of the CDR3: TGTGCCAGCAGCTTAAGACAGGGGAGATTTGGCTACACCTTC.

This clonotype occurred many times. The chain joins TRBV3-1 to TRBJ2-7; D is ambiguous. Germline assignment: CDR1 LGHDT and CDR2 YNNKEL (reference sequence). This CDR3 is 13 amino acids long. V lost 0 bases and J lost 6, with 9 bases in between. The CDR3 bases are TGTGCCAGCAGCCAAGACGGGTATGGCGAGCAGTACTTC. Protein sequence: CASSQDGYGEQYF.

The table lists this clonotype with many counts. The gene calls are TRBV20-1 and TRBJ1-2; the D is unclear. This CDR3 spans 13 amino acids. The ends were cut back, 0 bases at V and 8 bases at J, with 13 bases in the middle. Per the germline V gene, CDR1 is DFQATT and CDR2 is SNEGSKA (reference sequence). The CDR3 region is CSARDHGVQGYTF. The CDR3 DNA reads as TGCAGTGCTAGAGATCACGGCGTCCAAGGCTACACCTTC.

The table lists this clonotype with many counts. The CDR3 coding sequence is TGTGCCAGCAGCTCACCGATTCGACTAGCGGAAACCTACGAGCAGTACTTC. Translation gives CASSSPIRLAETYEQYF. This chain joins TRBV5-6 and TRBJ2-7; 9 bases line up with TRBD2. The CDR3 runs to 17 residues. V lost 3 bases to trimming and J lost 2 bases; unmatched junction nucleotides: 12. Germline V gene data show CDR1 as SGHDT and CDR2 as YYEEEE. The whole variable domain, filled in from reference TRBV5-6 and TRBJ2-7, reads DAGVTQSPTHLIKTRGQQVTLRCSPKSGHDTVSWYQQALGQGPQFIFQYYEEEERQRGNFPDRFSGHQFPNYSSELNVNALLLGDSALYLCASSSPIRLAETYEQYFGPGTRLTVT.

The table lists this clonotype with many counts. In DNA form, the CDR3 reads TGTGCCAGCGAAGGCGGGGGGGCAGATACGCAGTATTTT. Protein sequence: CASEGGGADTQYF. This sequence joins TRBV7-6 and TRBJ2-3; 9 bases map to TRBD2. This CDR3 has 13 amino acids. CDR1 SGHVS and CDR2 FNYEAQ come from the germline V gene. The V and J ends lost 8 bases and 4 bases, in that order; junction bases with no gene match: 4.

This clonotype was detected only a few times. The V call is TRBV29-1, the J call TRBJ1-5; D is ambiguous. V lost 6 bases and J lost 0, with 9 bases in between. CDR3 size: 13 residues. The germline CDR1 and CDR2 sequences are SQVTM and ANQGSEA. The CDR3 DNA is TGCAGCGTCCGAGCGGATAGCAATCAGCCCCAGCATTTT. The encoded protein is CSVRADSNQPQHF.